This T cell receptor (beta chain) originates from a study of blood T cell repertoires in COVID-19. The CDR3 contains 16 residues. Germline lookup yields CDR1 LNHDA and CDR2 SQIVND (reference sequence). V lost 11 bases to trimming and J lost 6 bases; unmatched junction nucleotides: 18. Profiled with immunoSEQ multiplex PCR; TCRdb holds only in-frame clones, not every one. This sample has under 250,000 clones, with over 80% found just once. The origin of this receptor is a woman in her thirties or forties who had recovered from COVID-19. The chain joins TRBV19 to TRBJ2-3; the match to TRBD1 covers 9 bases. Source material: peripheral blood. The CDR3 region has the DNA TGTGCCCTTACCGGGACAGGGAGTTATATCGAGGATACGCAGTATTTT. Protein: CALTGTGSYIEDTQYF.